These 32 T cell receptor beta chains were all obtained from the same sample, sequenced in a study of blood T cell repertoires in COVID-19. The table came from immunoSEQ multiplex PCR; TCRdb's copy has only in-frame clones and leaves some out. Among 300,000 to 400,000 clones listed, approximately 85% were seen once. The sample was peripheral blood. The receptor set was obtained from a human donor in a cohort sampled during active COVID-19.

The V gene is TRBV13, the J gene TRBJ2-1; 8 bases are a match to TRBD2. In germline, CDR1 is PRHDT, CDR2 FYEKMQ (reference sequence). After removal of 1 base from V and 0 bases from J, the junction contained 2 bases not matched to a gene. The CDR3 extends over 16 amino acids. CDR3 sequence (DNA): TGTGCCAGCAGCTTAGCGGGAGGGATCTCCTACAATGAGCAGTTCTTC. The encoded protein is CASSLAGGISYNEQFF.

This clone was found many times. The rearrangement links TRBV3-1 (or the pseudogene TRBV3-2) to TRBJ1-1; D is possibly TRBD1 (5 bases). Germline V gene lookup returns CDR1 LGHDT and CDR2 YNNKEL (reference sequence). Trimming pared 1 base from V and 0 bases from J, leaving 12 bases between. CDR3 length: 16 amino acids. CDR3 in DNA: TGTGCCAGCAGCCAAGCCGAGCCCAGGGTGAACACTGAAGCTTTCTTT. Translated, it gives CASSQAEPRVNTEAFF.

The V gene is TRBV5-1, the J gene TRBJ1-2, with D perhaps TRBD1 (6 bases). V gave up 0 bases and J gave up 4 bases, with 13 bases separating them. Per the germline V gene, CDR1 is SGHRS and CDR2 is YFSETQ. The CDR3 is 15 residues long. The CDR3 sequence: CASSLAGAVSYGYTF. In nucleotides, the CDR3 is TGCGCCAGCAGCTTGGCAGGGGCAGTCTCCTATGGCTACACCTTC.

The chain has TRBV5-1 and TRBJ2-3, with 9 bases aligning to TRBD1. This CDR3 has 17 amino acids. V shed 0 bases and J 2 bases; nucleotides not matched to a gene: 7. Germline V gene lookup returns CDR1 SGHRS and CDR2 YFSETQ. The CDR3: CASSLGDREGSTDTQYF. The CDR3 nucleotides read TGCGCCAGCAGCTTGGGGGACAGGGAAGGATCCACAGATACGCAGTATTTT. The full variable domain, rest sourced from reference TRBV5-1 and TRBJ2-3, is KAGVTQTPRYLIKTRGQQVTLSCSPISGHRSVSWYQQTPGQGLQFLFEYFSETQRNKGNFPGRFSGRQFSNSRSEMNVSTLELGDSALYLCASSLGDREGSTDTQYFGPGTRLTVL.

CDR3 bases: TGTGCCTGGCGACAGGGGATGAACACTGAAGCTTTCTTT. It is translated as CAWRQGMNTEAFF. The chain uses TRBV30 and TRBJ1-1; 8 bases match TRBD1. CDR1 and CDR2 from the germline V gene are GTSNPN and SVGIG (reference sequence). The J segment lost 0 bases and the V segment lost 5 bases, leaving 2 bases of the junction unmatched. The CDR3 runs 13 residues. The whole variable domain, remainder taken from reference TRBV30 and TRBJ1-1, is SQTIHQWPATLVQPVGSPLSLECTVEGTSNPNLYWYRQAAGRGLQLLFYSVGIGQISSEVPQNLSASRPQDRQFILSSKKLLLSDSGFYLCAWRQGMNTEAFFGQGTRLTVV.

This clone turned up a few times. The chain uses TRBV3-1 (or the pseudogene TRBV3-2) and TRBJ2-7; D remains ambiguous. Trimming stripped 4 bases from V and 3 bases from J, with 13 bases between. This CDR3 is 14 amino acids long. Germline V gives CDR1 LGHDT, CDR2 YNNKEL (reference sequence). The CDR3 nucleotides read TGTGCCAGCAGCCCCCGACAACAGATCTACGAGCAGTACTTC. Its translation is CASSPRQQIYEQYF.

The genes are TRBV28 and TRBJ2-7; 7 positions agree with TRBD1. J lost 3 bases, V lost 5 bases, and 7 bases had no gene match. Per the germline V gene, CDR1 is MDHEN and CDR2 is SYDVKM. This CDR3 is 14 amino acids long. The CDR3 DNA is TGTGCCAGCAGTGGACAGGCTACGGGCTACGAGCAGTACTTC. The encoded protein is CASSGQATGYEQYF. The full variable domain, its missing parts supplied by reference TRBV28 and TRBJ2-7, is DVKVTQSSRYLVKRTGEKVFLECVQDMDHENMFWYRQDPGLGLRLIYFSYDVKMKEKGDIPEGYSVSREKKERFSLILESASTNQTSMYLCASSGQATGYEQYFGPGTRLTVT.

The V call is TRBV2, the J call TRBJ2-7; D might be TRBD1 (6 bases). The CDR3 length is 15 residues. From germline, CDR1 is SNHLY and CDR2 FYNNEI. The V and J ends lost 7 bases and 0 bases respectively, with 16 bases between them. CDR3 amino acids: CASTQGTWASYEQYF. The CDR3 coding sequence is TGTGCCAGCACGCAGGGGACCTGGGCCTCCTACGAGCAGTACTTC.

The chain employs TRBV5-1 and TRBJ2-3; TRBD2 matches 11 bases. V dropped 4 bases and J dropped 4; count of bases not matched to a gene: 8. The CDR3 consists of 16 residues. Germline assignment: CDR1 SGHRS and CDR2 YFSETQ. Here the CDR3 DNA reads TGCGCCAGCAGCCCCCCGACTAGCGGGGCGTCAGATACGCAGTATTTT. It is translated as CASSPPTSGASDTQYF.

The chain joins TRBV7-3 to TRBJ1-6; D call uncertain. Trimming cost V 5 bases and J 5 bases, with 13 bases left between them. The germline CDR1 and CDR2 sequences are SGHTA and FQGTGA. The CDR3 is 15 residues long. The CDR3 is CASSPPQKDNSPLHF. In nucleotides, the CDR3 is TGTGCCAGCAGCCCCCCCCAGAAAGATAATTCACCCCTCCACTTT.

Many counts were recorded for this clone. The chain joins TRBV5-6 to TRBJ2-2; the match to TRBD1 covers 8 bases. The CDR3 is 16 residues long. CDR1 and CDR2 (germline): SGHDT, YYEEEE. The V segment lost 5 bases and the J segment 1 base; nucleotides outside the gene matches: 7. CDR3 residues: CASRSPDRGNTGELFF. For the CDR3, the DNA is TGTGCCAGCAGGTCCCCTGACAGGGGGAACACCGGGGAGCTGTTTTTT.

V usage is TRBV5-1 and J usage is TRBJ1-6; 10 bases line up with TRBD1. Per germline, CDR1 SGHRS and CDR2 YFSETQ. There are 14 residues in the CDR3. Trimming took 4 bases from V and 7 from J; bases not matched to a gene: 2. CDR3 protein: CASSTGQGNSPLHF. Here the CDR3 DNA reads TGCGCCAGCAGCACGGGACAGGGGAATTCACCCCTCCACTTT. Complete variable domain (other parts from reference TRBV5-1 and TRBJ1-6): KAGVTQTPRYLIKTRGQQVTLSCSPISGHRSVSWYQQTPGQGLQFLFEYFSETQRNKGNFPGRFSGRQFSNSRSEMNVSTLELGDSALYLCASSTGQGNSPLHFGNGTRLTVT.

This chain connects TRBV2 to TRBJ1-3; D possibly corresponds to TRBD1 (6 bases). Germline CDR1 SNHLY, CDR2 FYNNEI. The ends were cut back, 1 base at V and 2 bases at J, with 9 bases in the middle. This CDR3 spans 15 amino acids. The CDR3 coding sequence is TGTGCCAGCAGTGAAGGGGCAGGGGCTGGAAACACCATATATTTT. This encodes CASSEGAGAGNTIYF.

The chain employs TRBV6-5 and TRBJ2-3; D might be TRBD1 (5 bases). The V gene's germline CDR1 is MNHEY and CDR2 SVGAGI. V gave up 7 bases and J gave up 1 base, with 15 bases separating them. There are 15 residues in the CDR3. The CDR3 DNA is TGTGCCAGCATCGCTCAGGGAAGAGGCACAGATACGCAGTATTTT. As protein: CASIAQGRGTDTQYF.

In its sample, this clone was seen once. The gene calls are TRBV5-1 and TRBJ2-5; no clear D gene. Germline V gene data show CDR1 as SGHRS and CDR2 as YFSETQ. The CDR3 extends over 14 amino acids. Trimming removed 0 bases at V and 0 bases at J, with 6 bases between. CDR3 amino acids: CASSLGQYQETQYF. The CDR3 DNA reads as TGCGCCAGCAGCTTGGGACAATACCAAGAGACCCAGTACTTC.

The chain recombines TRBV2 with TRBJ1-2; D remains unclear. The CDR3 is 18 residues long. Germline CDR1 and CDR2: SNHLY and FYNNEI. The V gene lost 7 bases and the J gene lost 4 bases, with 28 bases spanning the gap. CDR3 amino acids: CASISLGRVAGRGYGYTF. In nucleotides, the CDR3 is TGTGCCAGCATTTCCCTCGGACGGGTGGCAGGCCGGGGCTATGGCTACACCTTC.

This clone was seen a single time. V is TRBV7-9 and J is TRBJ2-1, with 10 nucleotides matching TRBD2. Losses at the gene ends were 3 bases for V and 6 bases for J; bases not matched to a gene: 8. In germline, CDR1 is SEHNR, CDR2 FQNEAQ (reference sequence). The CDR3 is 16 residues long. CDR3 coding DNA: TGTGCCAGCAGCTTCCCAAGCGGGGGGGCAAGCAATGAGCAGTTCTTC. Residues: CASSFPSGGASNEQFF.

This clone was observed once. The V and J genes are TRBV19 and TRBJ2-1; D might be TRBD2 (7 bases). Germline CDR1 LNHDA, CDR2 SQIVND (reference sequence). The CDR3 has 14 residues. V was pared by 6 bases and J by 6 bases, with 15 bases between. The CDR3 sequence: CASRSRGATNEQFF. The CDR3 nucleotides are TGTGCCAGTAGATCACGGGGGGCCACCAATGAGCAGTTCTTC.

The CDR3 DNA reads TGCGCCTCCTCTGCATCCAGCGGGGGGGCTAGGGCAGATACGCAGTATTTT. Protein product: CASSASSGGARADTQYF. This chain joins TRBV5-1 and TRBJ2-3; 10 bases align to TRBD2. Germline V gene lookup returns CDR1 SGHRS and CDR2 YFSETQ. Trimming took 10 bases from V and 4 from J; bases not matched to a gene: 18. CDR3 length equals 17 residues.

The chain is built from TRBV21-1 and TRBJ2-3; TRBD1, as called in the table, went unchecked against the DNA. TRBV21-1 is shown as a pseudogene. The CDR3 sequence is 14 residues long. The CDR3 DNA reads as TGTGCCAGCAGCGAGGGACAGGGGAAAGATACGCAGTATTTT. It codes for CASSEGQGKDTQYF.

This chain uses TRBV5-4 with TRBJ2-5; D is perhaps TRBD1 (5 bases). The V and J ends lost 2 bases and 5 bases respectively, with 13 bases between them. The CDR3 consists of 14 residues. CDR1 is SGHNT and CDR2 is YYREEE in the germline V gene (reference sequence). CDR3 residues: CASSFSGWVETQYF. CDR3 DNA sequence: TGTGCCAGCAGCTTCTCAGGGTGGGTGGAGACCCAGTACTTC.

This clone has only a few counts. The rearrangement uses TRBV4-2 and TRBJ2-7, with D possibly TRBD2 on 6 matching bases. There are 13 residues in the CDR3. The ends were cut back, 3 bases at V and 12 bases at J, with 18 bases in the middle. Germline values: CDR1 LGHNA, CDR2 YNFKEQ. CDR3 amino acids: CASSQEGFVRPYF. Here the CDR3 DNA reads TGTGCCAGCAGCCAGGAGGGCTTCGTGAGGCCGTACTTC.

The chain carries TRBV27 and TRBJ2-7, with a tentative D call TRBD1 (5 bases). The CDR3 extends over 13 amino acids. In germline, CDR1 is MNHEY, CDR2 SMNVEV (reference sequence). Trimming pared 4 bases from V and 3 bases from J, leaving 10 bases between. CDR3 amino acids: CASSWGTDYEQYF. The CDR3 coding sequence is TGTGCCAGCAGTTGGGGCACCGACTACGAGCAGTACTTC.

This clone was observed once. The chain couples TRBV27 to TRBJ1-5; 8 bases fit TRBD1. This CDR3 region has 16 residues. The germline V gene has CDR1 MNHEY and CDR2 SMNVEV (reference sequence). Unmatched junction bases numbered 12, after V lost 5 bases and J lost 6 bases. The CDR3, as DNA: TGTGCCAGCAGTCCCCTACAGGGGGTTAAAAGTCAGCCCCAGCATTTT. This sequence encodes CASSPLQGVKSQPQHF.

The chain carries TRBV5-1 and TRBJ1-3; TRBD1 aligns across 7 bases. Trimming took 4 bases from V and 9 from J; bases not matched to a gene: 7. The length of the CDR3 is 13 residues. Germline V gives CDR1 SGHRS, CDR2 YFSETQ. As DNA, the CDR3 is TGCGCCAGCAGCGGGACAGACCGGCCCACCATATATTTT. It translates to CASSGTDRPTIYF.

This clone was picked up a small number of times. The chain recombines TRBV7-9 with TRBJ1-2; the D gene is possibly TRBD1 (6 bases). The V gene's germline CDR1 is SEHNR and CDR2 FQNEAQ (reference sequence). This CDR3 contains 12 residues. V was cut by 4 bases and J by 10 bases, with 13 bases left in between. CDR3: CASSSGQPDYTF. CDR3 DNA: TGTGCCAGCAGCTCTGGACAGCCCGACTACACCTTC.

The chain recombines TRBV27 with TRBJ2-2, with TRBD2 identical over 11 bases. V gave up 5 bases and J gave up 2 bases; unmatched junction bases: 7. Germline CDR1 is MNHEY and CDR2 is SMNVEV (reference sequence). The CDR3 loop spans 17 amino acids. CDR3 region: CASSLSGGAVNTGELFF. CDR3 sequence (DNA): TGTGCCAGCAGTCTTAGCGGGGGGGCAGTTAACACCGGGGAGCTGTTTTTT.

The chain joins TRBV5-6 to TRBJ2-2; a possible D gene is TRBD1 (5 bases). The germline CDR1 and CDR2 sequences are SGHDT and YYEEEE. The CDR3 is made up of 16 amino acids. Between the trimmed V and J ends, which lost 3 bases and 6 bases, there was a span of 18 bases. This chain's CDR3 is CASSSRPQGWSGELFF. CDR3 DNA sequence: TGTGCCAGCAGCTCCCGGCCGCAGGGTTGGTCCGGGGAGCTGTTTTTT.

The chain employs TRBV19 and TRBJ1-5; 8 bases line up with TRBD1. V shed 3 bases, J shed 2 bases, and the junction held 6 bases outside the gene matches. CDR1 and CDR2 from the germline V gene are LNHDA and SQIVND (reference sequence). The CDR3 runs 16 residues. The DNA of the CDR3 is TGTGCCAGTAGTATCATCGGACAGGGTGGCAATCAGCCCCAGCATTTT. This translates into CASSIIGQGGNQPQHF. The complete variable domain, with remaining parts taken from reference TRBV19 and TRBJ1-5, reads DGGITQSPKYLFRKEGQNVTLSCEQNLNHDAMYWYRQDPGQGLRLIYYSQIVNDFQKGDIAEGYSVSREKKESFPLTVTSAQKNPTAFYLCASSIIGQGGNQPQHFGDGTRLSIL.

The chain employs TRBV5-1 and TRBJ2-1; 8 positions match TRBD2. Germline values: CDR1 SGHRS, CDR2 YFSETQ. V trimming: 1 base; J trimming: 9 bases; junction bases outside the gene matches: 9. The CDR3 spans 15 residues. The CDR3 reads CASSLLGTSRGEQFF. CDR3 bases: TGCGCCAGCAGCTTGCTTGGGACTAGTAGGGGTGAGCAGTTCTTC. Looking up the rest from reference TRBV5-1 and TRBJ2-1 gives the full variable domain: KAGVTQTPRYLIKTRGQQVTLSCSPISGHRSVSWYQQTPGQGLQFLFEYFSETQRNKGNFPGRFSGRQFSNSRSEMNVSTLELGDSALYLCASSLLGTSRGEQFFGPGTRLTVL.

The rearrangement joins TRBV27 to TRBJ2-3, with D unresolved. V lost 6 bases, J lost 5 bases, and 15 bases lay in between. This CDR3 has 14 amino acids. The germline V gene encodes CDR1 MNHEY and CDR2 SMNVEV (reference sequence). CDR3 protein: CASSPRIARDTQYF. In nucleotides, the CDR3 is TGTGCCAGCAGCCCTCGGATAGCCAGAGATACGCAGTATTTT.

The chain links TRBV5-1 to TRBJ1-2; 10 bases line up with TRBD1. V trimming: 0 bases; J trimming: 7 bases; junction bases outside the gene matches: 3. Germline V gene sequence: CDR1 SGHRS, CDR2 YFSETQ. The CDR3 sequence is 14 residues long. The CDR3 spells CASSLGQGARGYTF. CDR3 coding DNA: TGCGCCAGCAGCTTGGGACAGGGGGCGCGTGGCTACACCTTC.